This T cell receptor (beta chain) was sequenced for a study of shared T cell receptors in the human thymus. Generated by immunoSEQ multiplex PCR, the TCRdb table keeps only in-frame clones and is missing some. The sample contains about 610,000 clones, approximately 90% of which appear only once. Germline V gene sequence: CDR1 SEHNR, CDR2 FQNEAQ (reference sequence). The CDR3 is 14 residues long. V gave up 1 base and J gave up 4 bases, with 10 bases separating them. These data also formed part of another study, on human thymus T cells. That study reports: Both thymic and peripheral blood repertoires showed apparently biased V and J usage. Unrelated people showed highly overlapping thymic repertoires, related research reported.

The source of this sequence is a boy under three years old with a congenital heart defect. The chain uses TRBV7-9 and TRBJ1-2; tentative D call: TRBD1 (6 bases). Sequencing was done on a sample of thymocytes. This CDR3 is CASSLGWTVYGYTF. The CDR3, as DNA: TGTGCCAGCAGCTTAGGGTGGACAGTCTATGGCTACACCTTC.